Sequencing of this TCR beta chain was carried out in a study of blood T cell repertoires in COVID-19. This table comes from immunoSEQ multiplex PCR, and its TCRdb copy is limited to in-frame clones, with some not included. The data contain about 140,000 clones, about 87% of them singletons. CDR1 and CDR2 (germline): MNHNS, SASEGT. Trimming pared 3 bases from V and 0 bases from J, leaving 11 bases between. CDR3 length: 15 residues. Sequencing was performed on peripheral blood. The receptor was derived from a woman at least 80 years old with acute or convalescent COVID-19. The chain links TRBV6-1 to TRBJ1-2; D possibly corresponds to TRBD1 (5 bases). The CDR3 protein is CASSDRAGANYGYTF. The CDR3 nucleotides are TGTGCCAGCAGTGACAGGGCTGGGGCTAACTATGGCTACACCTTC.